The text below deals with one T cell receptor beta chain. The entry originates in a study of beta chain features in type 1 diabetes. Study details: Patients were similar to healthy donors in age and gender (as well as in cell yields).

The CDR3 consists of 13 residues. Germline V CDR1 and CDR2: ENHRY, SYGVKD. The ends were cut back, 8 bases at V and 7 bases at J, with 14 bases in the middle. The investigators reverse transcribed all of the isolated RNA, so they sequenced expressed TCRB transcripts. TCRdb keeps only in-frame clones here, not all; method: immunoSEQ multiplex PCR. The table lists about 320,000 clones, 11% to 15% of them singletons, with under 8.5% in the top ten. The chain recombines TRBV10-3 with TRBJ2-2; no definite D call. The clonotype originates from a man aged 30-40 years in good health. Specimen: central memory CD4+ T cells from blood. As DNA, the CDR3 is TGTGCCATCGCTCGGACCCCCAGCGGGGAGCTGTTTTTT. Translated, it gives CAIARTPSGELFF.